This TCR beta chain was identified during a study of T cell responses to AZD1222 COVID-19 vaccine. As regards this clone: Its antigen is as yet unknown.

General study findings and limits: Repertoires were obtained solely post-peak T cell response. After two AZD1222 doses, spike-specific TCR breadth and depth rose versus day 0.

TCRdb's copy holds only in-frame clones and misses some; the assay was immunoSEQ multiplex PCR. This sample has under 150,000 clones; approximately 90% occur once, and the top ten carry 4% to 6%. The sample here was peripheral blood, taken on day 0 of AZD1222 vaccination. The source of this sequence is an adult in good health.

The CDR3 region has the DNA TGCGCCAGCAGCTTCGGGACTAGCGGGAGAGTTGAGCAGTACTTC. Protein sequence: CASSFGTSGRVEQYF. The chain has TRBV5-1 and TRBJ2-7, with 14 bases lining up with TRBD2. The CDR3 covers 15 residues. V dropped 2 bases and J dropped 7; count of bases not matched to a gene: 5. Germline V lookup: CDR1 SGHRS, CDR2 YFSETQ.